This T cell receptor (beta chain) was identified during a study of blood T cell repertoires in COVID-19. The overall study: T cells, B-cell-depleted T cells, or PBMCs supplied cDNA or gDNA.

CDR1 and CDR2 (germline): SQVTM, ANQGSEA. Trimming at V came to 6 bases and at J to 6 bases, leaving 8 bases not matched to a gene. The CDR3 length is 13 residues. As processed by the authors: Reference gene primers were amplified, and this amplification served to estimate nucleated cell counts. Profiling relied on immunoSEQ multiplex PCR, and the TCRdb table lists in-frame clones only, not all of them. The DNA gave D and trimming, while V, J and clone size come from that table. The profile shows a few hundred thousand clones, 80% to 90% of them singletons. The sequenced material came from peripheral blood. The source of this sequence is a man aged 55 to 69 who had recovered from COVID-19. V and J are TRBV29-1 and TRBJ1-5; 7 bases line up with TRBD1. CDR3 sequence reads: CSVLDREFQPQHF. The DNA for the CDR3 is TGCAGCGTCCTTGACAGGGAATTTCAGCCCCAGCATTTT.